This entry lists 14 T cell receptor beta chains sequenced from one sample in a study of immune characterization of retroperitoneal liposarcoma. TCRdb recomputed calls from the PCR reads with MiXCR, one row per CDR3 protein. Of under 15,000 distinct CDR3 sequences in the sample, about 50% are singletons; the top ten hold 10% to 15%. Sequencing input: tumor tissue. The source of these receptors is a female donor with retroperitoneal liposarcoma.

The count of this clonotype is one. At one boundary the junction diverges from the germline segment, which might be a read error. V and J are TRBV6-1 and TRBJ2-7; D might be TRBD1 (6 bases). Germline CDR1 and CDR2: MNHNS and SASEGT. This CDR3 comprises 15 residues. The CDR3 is CATSCSAGVSYEQYF. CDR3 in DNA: TGTGCCACCAGTTGCTCAGCAGGGGTCTCCTACGAGCAGTACTTC.

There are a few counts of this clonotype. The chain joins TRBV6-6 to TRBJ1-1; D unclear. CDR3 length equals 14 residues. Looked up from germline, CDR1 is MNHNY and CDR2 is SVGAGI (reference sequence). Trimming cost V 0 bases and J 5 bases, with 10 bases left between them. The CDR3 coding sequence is TGTGCCAGCAGTTACTCGATCGTTCTTACTGAAGCTTTCTTT. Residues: CASSYSIVLTEAFF.

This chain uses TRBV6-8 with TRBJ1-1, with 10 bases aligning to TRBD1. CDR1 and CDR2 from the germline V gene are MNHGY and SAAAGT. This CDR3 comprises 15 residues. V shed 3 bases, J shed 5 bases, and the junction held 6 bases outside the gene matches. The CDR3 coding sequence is TGTGCCAGCAGTTATTCCGACAGGGGGCTGACTGAAGCTTTCTTT. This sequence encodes CASSYSDRGLTEAFF.

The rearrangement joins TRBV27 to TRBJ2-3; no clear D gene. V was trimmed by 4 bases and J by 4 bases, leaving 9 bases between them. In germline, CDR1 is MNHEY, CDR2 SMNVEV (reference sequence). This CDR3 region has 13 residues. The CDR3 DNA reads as TGTGCCAGCAGTTCGAGACCTCCAGATACGCAGTATTTT. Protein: CASSSRPPDTQYF.

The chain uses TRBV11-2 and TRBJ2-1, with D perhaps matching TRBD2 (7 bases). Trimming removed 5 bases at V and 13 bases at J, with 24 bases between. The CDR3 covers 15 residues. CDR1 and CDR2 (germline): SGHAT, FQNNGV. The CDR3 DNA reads TGTGCCAGCAGCCGACAGGCGGGGGCCAAAAACATTCAGTTCTTC. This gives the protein CASSRQAGAKNIQFF.

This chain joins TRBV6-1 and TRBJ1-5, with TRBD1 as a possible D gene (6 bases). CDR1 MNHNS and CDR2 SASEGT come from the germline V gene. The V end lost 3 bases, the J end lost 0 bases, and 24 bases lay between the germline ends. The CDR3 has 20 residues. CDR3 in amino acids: CASSEEYRQALLYSNQPQHF. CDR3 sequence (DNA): TGTGCCAGCAGTGAGGAGTACCGACAGGCCCTACTTTATAGCAATCAGCCCCAGCATTTT.

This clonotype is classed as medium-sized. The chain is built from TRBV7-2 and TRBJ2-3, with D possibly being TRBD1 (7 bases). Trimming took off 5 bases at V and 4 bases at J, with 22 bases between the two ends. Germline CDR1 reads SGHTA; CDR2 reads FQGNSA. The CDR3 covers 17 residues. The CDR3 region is CASSGLGGGMRSDTQYF. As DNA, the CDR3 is TGTGCCAGCAGCGGGTTAGGGGGCGGGATGCGATCAGATACGCAGTATTTT.

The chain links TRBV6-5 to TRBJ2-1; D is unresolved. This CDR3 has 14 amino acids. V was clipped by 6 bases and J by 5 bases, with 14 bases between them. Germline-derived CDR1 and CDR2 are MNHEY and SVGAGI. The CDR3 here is CASRGRLTDNEQFF. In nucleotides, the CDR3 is TGTGCCAGCAGAGGGCGGCTAACCGACAATGAGCAGTTCTTC.

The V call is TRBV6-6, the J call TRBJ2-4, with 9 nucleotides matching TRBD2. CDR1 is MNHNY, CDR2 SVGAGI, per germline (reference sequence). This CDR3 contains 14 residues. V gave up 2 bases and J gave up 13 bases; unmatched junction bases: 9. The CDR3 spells CASSYLAGYNEQYF. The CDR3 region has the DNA TGTGCCAGCAGTTACCTAGCGGGGTACAATGAGCAGTACTTC.

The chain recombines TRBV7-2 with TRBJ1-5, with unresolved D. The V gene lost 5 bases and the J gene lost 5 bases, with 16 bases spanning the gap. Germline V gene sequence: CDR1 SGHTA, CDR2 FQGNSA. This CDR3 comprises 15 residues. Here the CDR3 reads CASSPRHRADQPQHF. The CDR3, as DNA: TGTGCCAGCAGCCCCCGCCATCGGGCGGATCAGCCCCAGCATTTT.

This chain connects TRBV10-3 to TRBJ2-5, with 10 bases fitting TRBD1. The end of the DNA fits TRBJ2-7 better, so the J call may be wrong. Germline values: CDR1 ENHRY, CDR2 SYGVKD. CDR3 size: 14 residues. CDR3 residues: CAIAPGTGDYEQYF. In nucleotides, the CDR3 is TGTGCCATCGCACCCGGGACAGGGGACTACGAGCAGTACTTC.

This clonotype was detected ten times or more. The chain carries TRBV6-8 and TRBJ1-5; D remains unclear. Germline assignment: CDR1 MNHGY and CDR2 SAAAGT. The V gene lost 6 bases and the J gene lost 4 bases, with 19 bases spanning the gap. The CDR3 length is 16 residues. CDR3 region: CASSPHGEKGNQPQHF. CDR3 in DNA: TGTGCCAGCAGCCCACATGGGGAAAAGGGAAATCAGCCCCAGCATTTT.

CDR3 amino acids: CASRLLGGGADATQYF. Written as DNA, the CDR3 is TGTGCCAGCAGGCTCCTAGGGGGAGGGGCTGATGCGACCCAGTACTTC. The chain joins TRBV6-1 to TRBJ2-7, with D maybe TRBD2 (7 bases). The J call may be incorrect, as the DNA end agrees better with TRBJ2-5. Germline CDR1 MNHNS, CDR2 SASEGT. This CDR3 spans 16 amino acids.

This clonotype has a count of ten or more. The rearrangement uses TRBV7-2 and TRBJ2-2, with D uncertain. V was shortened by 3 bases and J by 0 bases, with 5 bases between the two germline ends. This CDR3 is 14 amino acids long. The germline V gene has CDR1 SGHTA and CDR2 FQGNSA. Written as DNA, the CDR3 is TGTGCCAGCAGCTTGACCCCGAACACCGGGGAGCTGTTTTTT. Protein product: CASSLTPNTGELFF.